Listed below are T cell receptor beta chains from one sample, sequenced in a study of blood T cells in healthy people across ages. MiXCR, applied by TCRdb to the 5' RACE reads, yields one record per CDR3 protein. This table holds about 730,000 distinct CDR3 sequences, approximately 43% found once. Sequenced: blood. All receptors derive from a woman aged 55-70 years in good health. Each CDR3 is given with its conserved first and last residue. A D gene is named only where the DNA matches it firmly. Clone size is given for some rows only: seen once, a few or many times, or a class if the clone is expanded.

V: TRBV28
J: TRBJ2-7
size: -
D: -
DNA: TGTGCCAGCATGATAGGGGCCTACGAGCAGTACTTC
CDR3: CASMIGAYEQYF

V: TRBV25-1
J: TRBJ2-1
size: many
D: TRBD2
DNA: TGTGCCAGCAGTGAAGCGGGGGGGCCTTCGGATGAGCAGTTCTTC
CDR3: CASSEAGGPSDEQFF

V: TRBV12-3/TRBV12-4
J: TRBJ2-1
size: -
D: TRBD2
DNA: TGTGCCAGCAGTTTTTCTAGCGGGAGGGTCAATGAGCAGTTCTTC
CDR3: CASSFSSGRVNEQFF

V: TRBV9
J: TRBJ1-2
size: -
D: TRBD1
DNA: TGTGCCAGCAGCGCCGGACAGGGATATAACTATGGCTACACCTTC
CDR3: CASSAGQGYNYGYTF

V: TRBV24-1
J: TRBJ2-3
size: few
D: -
DNA: TGTGCCACCAGTGATGGCGGAGGCTCCAGCACAGATACGCAGTATTTT
CDR3: CATSDGGGSSTDTQYF

V: TRBV6-5
J: TRBJ2-7
size: -
D: -
DNA: TGTGCCAGCAAGGAGCCGGGCCCGGTACTCGAGCAGTACTTC
CDR3: CASKEPGPVLEQYF

V: TRBV27
J: TRBJ2-1
size: -
D: TRBD1
DNA: TGTGCCAGCAGTGTCCTAACAGGGGCCCTTTACAATGAGCAGTTCTTC
CDR3: CASSVLTGALYNEQFF

V: TRBV12-3/TRBV12-4
J: TRBJ2-3
size: few
D: -
DNA: TGTGCCAGCAGTTTAGGTAGCGGAACTAGCACAGATACGCAGTATTTT
CDR3: CASSLGSGTSTDTQYF

V: TRBV5-6
J: TRBJ2-2
size: -
D: -
DNA: TGTGCCAGCAGCCTGGAACCTACAGGAGTTAAAACGAACACCGGGGAGCTGTTTTTT
CDR3: CASSLEPTGVKTNTGELFF

V: TRBV20-1
J: TRBJ2-3
size: -
D: -
DNA: TGCAGTGCTAGACAACTAGGGGGAGTCGAAAATACGCAGTATTTT
CDR3: CSARQLGGVENTQYF

V: TRBV6-2/TRBV6-3
J: TRBJ2-7
size: -
D: TRBD2
DNA: TGTGCCAGCAGTACCGTCACTAGCGGGCATTACAATGAGCAGTACTTC
CDR3: CASSTVTSGHYNEQYF

V: TRBV29-1
J: TRBJ2-7
size: -
D: -
DNA: TGCAGCGTCTTGACATCGCTGACAGGAATCTCCTACGAGCAGTACTTC
CDR3: CSVLTSLTGISYEQYF

V: TRBV6-1
J: TRBJ2-1
size: -
D: -
DNA: TGTGCCAGCAGGACGCCGGGGGTTCGCTACAATGAGCAGTTCTTC
CDR3: CASRTPGVRYNEQFF

V: TRBV6-5
J: TRBJ2-5
size: few
D: TRBD2
DNA: TGTGCCAGCAGTTATTCTCTAGCGGGGCGCGAGACCCAGTACTTC
CDR3: CASSYSLAGRETQYF

V: TRBV5-1
J: TRBJ2-5
size: many
D: -
DNA: TGCGCCAGCAGGGTTGGTCAAGAGACCCAGTACTTC
CDR3: CASRVGQETQYF

V: TRBV29-1
J: TRBJ1-4
size: few
D: TRBD1
DNA: TGCAGCGTTGGTCAGGGGGCAGGGGAAAAACTGTTTTTT
CDR3: CSVGQGAGEKLFF

V: TRBV20-1
J: TRBJ2-1
size: -
D: TRBD2
DNA: TGCAGTGCTCCCCTCGCGGGAGACTCCTACAATGAGCAGTTCTTC
CDR3: CSAPLAGDSYNEQFF

V: TRBV19
J: TRBJ2-1
size: -
D: -
DNA: TGTGCCAGTAGTAGGAGCGAGAGTGCTAGCTACAATGAGCAGTTCTTC
CDR3: CASSRSESASYNEQFF

V: TRBV9
J: TRBJ2-3
size: few
D: TRBD2
DNA: TGTGCCAGCAGCGTAGTAGCGGGAGGGCAAGGAGATACGCAGTATTTT
CDR3: CASSVVAGGQGDTQYF

V: TRBV4-3
J: TRBJ2-5
size: -
D: -
DNA: TGCGCCAGCAGCCAAGATATTTTTAGCGAGACCCAGTACTTC
CDR3: CASSQDIFSETQYF

V: TRBV20-1
J: TRBJ2-6
size: -
D: -
DNA: TGCAGTGCTAGAGTTACCGCGGGACAGTCAAGCTCTGGGGCCAACGTCCTGACTTTC
CDR3: CSARVTAGQSSSGANVLTF

V: TRBV25-1
J: TRBJ1-1
size: -
D: -
DNA: TGTGCCAGCAAGGGTATAGAAAGGACACATGAAGCTTTCTTT
CDR3: CASKGIERTHEAFF

V: TRBV20-1
J: TRBJ2-1
size: -
D: TRBD2
DNA: TGCAGTGCTAGGGCGACTAGCGGGGGGGGCGAGACCCAGTTCTTC
CDR3: CSARATSGGGETQFF

V: TRBV7-2
J: TRBJ1-6
size: -
D: -
DNA: TGTGCCAGCAGCTTAGAGGGTGGGGGGATGGGAACACCCCTCCACTTT
CDR3: CASSLEGGGMGTPLHF

V: TRBV20-1
J: TRBJ2-7
size: -
D: -
DNA: TGCAGTGCTAGAGATCTAGCCGGGATGGACGAGCAGTACTTC
CDR3: CSARDLAGMDEQYF

V: TRBV7-3
J: TRBJ2-7
size: -
D: -
DNA: TGTGCCAGCAGCTTAGGTTTTTGGGAGGACGAGCAGTACTTC
CDR3: CASSLGFWEDEQYF

V: TRBV28
J: TRBJ2-7
size: -
D: TRBD1
DNA: TGTGCCAGCAGTCCCGGGACAGGGGGTTGGAATGAGCAGTACTTC
CDR3: CASSPGTGGWNEQYF

V: TRBV15
J: TRBJ2-5
size: -
D: -
DNA: TGTGCCACCAGCAATCCGGGGAGAACTCAAGAGACCCAGTACTTC
CDR3: CATSNPGRTQETQYF

V: TRBV20-1
J: TRBJ2-3
size: -
D: -
DNA: TGCAGTGCTCGTAGCGGCCCAGATACGCAGTATTTT
CDR3: CSARSGPDTQYF

V: TRBV20-1
J: TRBJ2-5
size: -
D: -
DNA: TGCAGTGCTAGAGTGGGAGGAGCTAGCGAGACCCAGTACTTC
CDR3: CSARVGGASETQYF

V: TRBV6-2/TRBV6-3
J: TRBJ2-7
size: few
D: TRBD1
DNA: TGTGCCAGCACCGAGACAGGGGTGTCCTACGAGCAGTACTTC
CDR3: CASTETGVSYEQYF

V: TRBV20-1
J: TRBJ1-5
size: -
D: -
DNA: TGCAGTGCTAGTTTTCAAATAGGGGTCATCGGCAATCAGCCCCAGCATTTT
CDR3: CSASFQIGVIGNQPQHF

V: TRBV5-6
J: TRBJ1-2
size: few
D: -
DNA: TGTGCCAGCAGCTTGGATCTCAGGTTGGATGGCTACACCTTC
CDR3: CASSLDLRLDGYTF

V: TRBV3-1
J: TRBJ1-2
size: many
D: -
DNA: TGTGCCAGCAGCCGCAGGAGTGGAACCTATGGCTACACCTTC
CDR3: CASSRRSGTYGYTF

V: TRBV9
J: TRBJ2-1
size: many
D: TRBD2
DNA: TGTGCCAGCAGCGTAGGACAGGGTGGACTAGCGGGGGGGAATGAGCAGTTCTTC
CDR3: CASSVGQGGLAGGNEQFF

V: TRBV5-1
J: TRBJ2-1
size: -
D: TRBD1
DNA: TGCGCCAGCAGCGGTCGGACAGGGGGGGGAAATGAGCAGTTCTTC
CDR3: CASSGRTGGGNEQFF

V: TRBV20-1
J: TRBJ2-5
size: -
D: -
DNA: TGCAGTGTCAGAGAGGTCAATGAGCAGTACTTC
CDR3: CSVREVNEQYF

V: TRBV9
J: TRBJ1-6
size: -
D: -
DNA: TGTGCCAGCGCGCCCCCCGTGGGGGGCAATAATTCACCCCTCCACTTT
CDR3: CASAPPVGGNNSPLHF

V: TRBV20-1
J: TRBJ1-1
size: few
D: -
DNA: TGCAGTGCTATGGACAGTTCGAACACTGAAGCTTTCTTT
CDR3: CSAMDSSNTEAFF

V: TRBV11-3
J: TRBJ2-5
size: few
D: -
DNA: TGTGCCAGCAGCTTAGAGACGCAAGAGACCCAGTACTTC
CDR3: CASSLETQETQYF

V: TRBV10-2
J: TRBJ1-3
size: -
D: -
DNA: TGCGCCAGCAGCCAGACAGCTTCTGGAAACACCATATATTTT
CDR3: CASSQTASGNTIYF

V: TRBV7-2
J: TRBJ1-5
size: -
D: -
DNA: TGTGCCAGCAGCCCGGACAACGTGAATCAGCCCCAGCATTTT
CDR3: CASSPDNVNQPQHF

V: TRBV28
J: TRBJ2-5
size: few
D: TRBD2
DNA: TGTGCCAGCAGTTTTGGGACTAACCACCAAGAGACCCAGTACTTC
CDR3: CASSFGTNHQETQYF

V: TRBV20-1
J: TRBJ2-7
size: few
D: TRBD1
DNA: TGCAGTGCTAGAGATCTTAGACAGGGTATCTCCTCCGAGCAGTACTTC
CDR3: CSARDLRQGISSEQYF

V: TRBV20-1
J: TRBJ1-4
size: -
D: TRBD1
DNA: TGCAGTGCTCCCAGACAGGGGGCTAACGAAAAGCTGTTTTTT
CDR3: CSAPRQGANEKLFF